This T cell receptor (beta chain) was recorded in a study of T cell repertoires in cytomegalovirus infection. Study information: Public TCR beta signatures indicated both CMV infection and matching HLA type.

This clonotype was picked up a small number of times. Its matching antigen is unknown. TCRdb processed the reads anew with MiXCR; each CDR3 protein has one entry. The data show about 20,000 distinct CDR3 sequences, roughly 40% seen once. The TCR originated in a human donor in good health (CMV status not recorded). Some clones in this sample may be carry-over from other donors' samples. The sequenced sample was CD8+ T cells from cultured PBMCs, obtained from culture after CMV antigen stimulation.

This CDR3 reads CASSTGQENSGANVLTF. The CDR3 region has the DNA TGTGCCAGCAGCACAGGACAGGAGAACTCTGGGGCCAACGTCCTGACTTTC. The rearrangement uses TRBV11-3 and TRBJ2-6; 7 bases are a match to TRBD1. V was pared by 5 bases and J by 0 bases, with 7 bases of the junction left unmatched. Germline assignment: CDR1 SGHNT and CDR2 YENEEA. The CDR3 runs to 17 residues.